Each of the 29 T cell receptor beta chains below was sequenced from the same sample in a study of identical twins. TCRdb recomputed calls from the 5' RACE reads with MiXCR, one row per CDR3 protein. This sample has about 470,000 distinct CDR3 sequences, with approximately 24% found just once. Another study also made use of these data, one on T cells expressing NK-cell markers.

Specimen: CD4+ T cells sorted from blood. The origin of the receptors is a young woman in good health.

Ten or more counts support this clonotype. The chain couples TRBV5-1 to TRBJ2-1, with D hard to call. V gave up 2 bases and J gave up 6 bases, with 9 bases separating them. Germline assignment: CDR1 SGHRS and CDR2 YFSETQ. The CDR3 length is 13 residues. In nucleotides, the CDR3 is TGCGCCAGCAGCTTAAGAGTCCCCAATGAGCAGTTCTTC. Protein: CASSLRVPNEQFF. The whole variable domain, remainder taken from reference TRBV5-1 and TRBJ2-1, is KAGVTQTPRYLIKTRGQQVTLSCSPISGHRSVSWYQQTPGQGLQFLFEYFSETQRNKGNFPGRFSGRQFSNSRSEMNVSTLELGDSALYLCASSLRVPNEQFFGPGTRLTVL.

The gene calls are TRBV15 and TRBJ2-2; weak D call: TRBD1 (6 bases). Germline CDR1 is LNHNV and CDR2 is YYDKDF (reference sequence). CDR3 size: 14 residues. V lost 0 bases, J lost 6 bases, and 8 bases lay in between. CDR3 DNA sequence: TGTGCCACCAGCAGAGATCGGACAGCCGGGGAGCTGTTTTTT. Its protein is CATSRDRTAGELFF.

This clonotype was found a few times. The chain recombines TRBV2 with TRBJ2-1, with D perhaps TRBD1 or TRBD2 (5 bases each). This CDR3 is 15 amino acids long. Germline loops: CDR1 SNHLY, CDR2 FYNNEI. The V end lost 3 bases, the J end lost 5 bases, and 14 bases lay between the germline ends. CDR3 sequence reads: CASSDWGSSNNEQFF. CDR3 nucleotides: TGTGCCAGCAGTGATTGGGGGAGTTCAAACAATGAGCAGTTCTTC.

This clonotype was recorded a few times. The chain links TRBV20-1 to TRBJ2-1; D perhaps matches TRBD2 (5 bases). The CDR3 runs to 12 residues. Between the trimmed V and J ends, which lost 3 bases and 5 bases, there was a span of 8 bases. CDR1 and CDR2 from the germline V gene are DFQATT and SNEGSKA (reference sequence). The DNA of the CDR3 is TGCAGTGCTAGCGGGAACAACAATGAGCAGTTCTTC. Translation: CSASGNNNEQFF.

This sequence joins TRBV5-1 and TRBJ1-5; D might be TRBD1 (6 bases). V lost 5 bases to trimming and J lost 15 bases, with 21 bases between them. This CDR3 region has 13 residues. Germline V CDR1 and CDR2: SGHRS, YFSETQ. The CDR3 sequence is CASRMEAEDRMHF. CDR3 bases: TGCGCCAGCAGAATGGAGGCGGAGGACAGAATGCATTTT.

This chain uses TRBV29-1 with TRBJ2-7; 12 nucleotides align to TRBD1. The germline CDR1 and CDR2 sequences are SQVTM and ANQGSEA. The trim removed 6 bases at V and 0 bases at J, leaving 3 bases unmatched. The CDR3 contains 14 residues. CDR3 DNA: TGCAGCGTGTTGGGACAGGGGGCCTCCTACGAGCAGTACTTC. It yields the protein CSVLGQGASYEQYF.

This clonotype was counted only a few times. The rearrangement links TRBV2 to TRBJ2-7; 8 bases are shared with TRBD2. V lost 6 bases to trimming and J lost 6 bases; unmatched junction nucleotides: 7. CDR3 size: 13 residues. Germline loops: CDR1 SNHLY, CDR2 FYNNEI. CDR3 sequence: CASSQAGAREQYF. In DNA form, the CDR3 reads TGTGCCAGCAGCCAAGCGGGAGCTCGCGAGCAGTACTTC.

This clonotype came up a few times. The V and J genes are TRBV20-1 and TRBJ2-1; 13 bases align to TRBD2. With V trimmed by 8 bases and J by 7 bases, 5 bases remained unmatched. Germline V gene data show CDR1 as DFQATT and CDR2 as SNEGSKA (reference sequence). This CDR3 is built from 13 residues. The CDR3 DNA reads TGCAGTCAAACTAGCGGGAGGGGAAATGAGCAGTTCTTC. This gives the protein CSQTSGRGNEQFF.

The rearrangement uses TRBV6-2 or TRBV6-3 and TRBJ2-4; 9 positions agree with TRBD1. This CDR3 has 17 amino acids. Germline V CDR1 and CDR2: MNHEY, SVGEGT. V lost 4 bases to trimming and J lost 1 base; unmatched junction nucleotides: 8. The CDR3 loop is CASSFFRTGEAKNIQYF. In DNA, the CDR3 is TGTGCCAGCAGTTTTTTCCGGACAGGGGAGGCCAAAAACATTCAGTACTTC.

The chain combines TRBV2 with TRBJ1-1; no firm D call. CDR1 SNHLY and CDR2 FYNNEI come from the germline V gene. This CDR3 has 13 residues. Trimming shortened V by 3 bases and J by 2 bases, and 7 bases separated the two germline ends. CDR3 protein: CASSDWGNTEAFF. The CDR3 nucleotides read TGTGCCAGCAGTGATTGGGGAAACACTGAAGCTTTCTTT.

Here the CDR3 reads CAARGGVYEQYF. CDR3 nucleotide sequence: TGTGCCGCCCGGGGCGGGGTCTACGAGCAGTACTTC. This chain links TRBV10-3 with TRBJ2-7; possible D gene TRBD2, 6 bases. Germline V gene data show CDR1 as ENHRY and CDR2 as SYGVKD. The CDR3 consists of 12 residues. The V gene lost 11 bases and the J gene lost 3 bases, with 14 bases spanning the gap.

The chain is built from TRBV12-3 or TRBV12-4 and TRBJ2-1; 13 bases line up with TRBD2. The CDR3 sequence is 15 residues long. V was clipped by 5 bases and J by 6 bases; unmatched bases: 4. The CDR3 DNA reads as TGTGCCAGCAGTCACGGACTAGCGGGAGTCAATGAGCAGTTCTTC. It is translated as CASSHGLAGVNEQFF.

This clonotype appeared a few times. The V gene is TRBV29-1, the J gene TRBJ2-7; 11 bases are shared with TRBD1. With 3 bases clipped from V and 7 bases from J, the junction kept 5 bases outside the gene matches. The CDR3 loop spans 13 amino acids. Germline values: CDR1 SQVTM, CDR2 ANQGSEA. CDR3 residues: CSVEGQGGEEQYF. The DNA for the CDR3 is TGCAGCGTTGAGGGACAGGGGGGTGAGGAGCAGTACTTC.

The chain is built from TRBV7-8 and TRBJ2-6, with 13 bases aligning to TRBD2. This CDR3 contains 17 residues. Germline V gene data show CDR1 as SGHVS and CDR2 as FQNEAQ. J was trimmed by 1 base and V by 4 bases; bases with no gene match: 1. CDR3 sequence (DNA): TGTGCCAGCAGCTGGACTAGCGGGAGATCTGGGGCCAACGTCCTGACTTTC. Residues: CASSWTSGRSGANVLTF.

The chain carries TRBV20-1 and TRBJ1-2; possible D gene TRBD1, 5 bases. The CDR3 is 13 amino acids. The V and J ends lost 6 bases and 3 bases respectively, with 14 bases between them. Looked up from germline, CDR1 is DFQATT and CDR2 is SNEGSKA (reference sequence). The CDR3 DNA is TGCAGTGCGCACAGGTGGTTTGACTATGGCTACACCTTC. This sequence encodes CSAHRWFDYGYTF.

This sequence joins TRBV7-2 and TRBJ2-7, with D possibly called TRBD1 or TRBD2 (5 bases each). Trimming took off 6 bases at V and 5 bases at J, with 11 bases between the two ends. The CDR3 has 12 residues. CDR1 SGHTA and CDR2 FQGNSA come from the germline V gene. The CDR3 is CASRLGVHEQYF. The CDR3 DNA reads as TGTGCCAGCAGACTGGGGGTACACGAGCAGTACTTC.

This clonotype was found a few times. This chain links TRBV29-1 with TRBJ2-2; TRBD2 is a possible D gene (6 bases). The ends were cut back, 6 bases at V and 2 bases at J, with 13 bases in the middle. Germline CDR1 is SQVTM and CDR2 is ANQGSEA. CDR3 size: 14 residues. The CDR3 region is CSVGLSLNTGELFF. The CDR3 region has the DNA TGCAGCGTCGGACTATCCCTTAACACCGGGGAGCTGTTTTTT.

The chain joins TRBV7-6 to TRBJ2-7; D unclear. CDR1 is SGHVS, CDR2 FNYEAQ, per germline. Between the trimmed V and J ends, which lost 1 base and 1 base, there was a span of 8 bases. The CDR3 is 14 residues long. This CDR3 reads CASSLEANSYEQYF. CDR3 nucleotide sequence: TGTGCCAGCAGCTTAGAAGCAAATTCCTACGAGCAGTACTTC.

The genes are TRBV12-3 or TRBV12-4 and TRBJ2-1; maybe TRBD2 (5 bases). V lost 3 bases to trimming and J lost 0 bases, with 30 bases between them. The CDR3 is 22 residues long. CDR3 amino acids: CASSFLFWAEERVHSSYNEQFF. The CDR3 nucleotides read TGTGCCAGCAGTTTTCTATTCTGGGCGGAGGAAAGAGTCCATAGCTCCTACAATGAGCAGTTCTTC.

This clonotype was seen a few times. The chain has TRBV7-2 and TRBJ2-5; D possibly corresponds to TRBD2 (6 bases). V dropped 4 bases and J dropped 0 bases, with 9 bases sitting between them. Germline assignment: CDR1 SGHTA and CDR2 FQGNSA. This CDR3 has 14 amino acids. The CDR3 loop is CASSWGLHQETQYF. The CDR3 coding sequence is TGTGCCAGCAGCTGGGGACTGCACCAAGAGACCCAGTACTTC.

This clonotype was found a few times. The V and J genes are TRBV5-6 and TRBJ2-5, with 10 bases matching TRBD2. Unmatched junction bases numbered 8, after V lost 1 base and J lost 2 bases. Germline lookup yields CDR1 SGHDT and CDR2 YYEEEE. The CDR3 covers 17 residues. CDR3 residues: CASSLTFSGGPQETQYF. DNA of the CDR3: TGTGCCAGCAGCTTGACCTTTAGCGGGGGGCCACAAGAGACCCAGTACTTC.

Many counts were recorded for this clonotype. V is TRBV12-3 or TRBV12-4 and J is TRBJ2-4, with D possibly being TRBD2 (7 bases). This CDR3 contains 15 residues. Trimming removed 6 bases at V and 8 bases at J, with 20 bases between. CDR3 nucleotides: TGTGCCAGCAGCCGTACTTGGGGGGGCTTCGACATTCAGTACTTC. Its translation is CASSRTWGGFDIQYF.

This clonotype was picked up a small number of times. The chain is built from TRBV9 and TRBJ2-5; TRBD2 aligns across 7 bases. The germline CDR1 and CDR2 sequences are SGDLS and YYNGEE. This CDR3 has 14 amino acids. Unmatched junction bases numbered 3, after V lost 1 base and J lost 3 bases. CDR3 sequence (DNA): TGTGCCAGCAGCGTACGGGCGGGAGAAGAGACCCAGTACTTC. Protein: CASSVRAGEETQYF.

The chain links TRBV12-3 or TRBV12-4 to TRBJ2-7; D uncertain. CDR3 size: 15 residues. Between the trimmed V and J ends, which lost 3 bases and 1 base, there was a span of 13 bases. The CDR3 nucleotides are TGTGCCAGCAGTTTGGGGTTATCCAGGTCCTACGAGCAGTACTTC. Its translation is CASSLGLSRSYEQYF.

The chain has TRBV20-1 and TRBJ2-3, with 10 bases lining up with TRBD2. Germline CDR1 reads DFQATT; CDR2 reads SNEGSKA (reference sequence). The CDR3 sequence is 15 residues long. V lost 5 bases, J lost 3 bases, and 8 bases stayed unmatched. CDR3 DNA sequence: TGCAGTGCTGGCCCCGGACTAGCGGAAACAGATACGCAGTATTTT. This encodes CSAGPGLAETDTQYF.

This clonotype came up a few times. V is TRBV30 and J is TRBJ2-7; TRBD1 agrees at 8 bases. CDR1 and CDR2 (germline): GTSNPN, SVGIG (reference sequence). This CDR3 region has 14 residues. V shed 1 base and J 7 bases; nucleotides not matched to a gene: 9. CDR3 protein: CAWSAFRTGWEQYF. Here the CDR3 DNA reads TGTGCCTGGAGTGCCTTCCGGACAGGGTGGGAGCAGTACTTC.

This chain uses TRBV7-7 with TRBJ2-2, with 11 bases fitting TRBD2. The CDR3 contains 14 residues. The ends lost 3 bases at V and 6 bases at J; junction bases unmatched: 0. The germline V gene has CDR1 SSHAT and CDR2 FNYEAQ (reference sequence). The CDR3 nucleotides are TGTGCCAGCAGCTTTAGCGGGAGGGCCGGGGAGCTGTTTTTT. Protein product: CASSFSGRAGELFF. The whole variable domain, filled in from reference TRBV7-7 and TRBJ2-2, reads GAGVSQSPRYKVTKRGQDVTLRCDPISSHATLYWYQQALGQGPEFLTYFNYEAQPDKSGLPSDRFSAERPEGSISTLTIQRTEQRDSAMYRCASSFSGRAGELFFGEGSRLTVL.

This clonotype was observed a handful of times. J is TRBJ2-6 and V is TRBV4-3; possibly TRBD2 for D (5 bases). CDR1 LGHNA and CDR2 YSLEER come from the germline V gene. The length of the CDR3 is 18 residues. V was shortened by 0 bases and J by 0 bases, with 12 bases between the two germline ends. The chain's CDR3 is CASSQDLGSSSGANVLTF. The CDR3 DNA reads TGCGCCAGCAGCCAAGATCTGGGGAGTAGCTCTGGGGCCAACGTCCTGACTTTC.

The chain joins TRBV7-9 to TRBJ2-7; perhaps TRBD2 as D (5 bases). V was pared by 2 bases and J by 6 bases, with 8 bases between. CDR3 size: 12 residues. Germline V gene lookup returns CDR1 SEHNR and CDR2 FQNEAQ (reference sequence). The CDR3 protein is CASSLLRAEQYF. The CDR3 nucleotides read TGTGCCAGCAGCTTATTGCGGGCCGAGCAGTACTTC.